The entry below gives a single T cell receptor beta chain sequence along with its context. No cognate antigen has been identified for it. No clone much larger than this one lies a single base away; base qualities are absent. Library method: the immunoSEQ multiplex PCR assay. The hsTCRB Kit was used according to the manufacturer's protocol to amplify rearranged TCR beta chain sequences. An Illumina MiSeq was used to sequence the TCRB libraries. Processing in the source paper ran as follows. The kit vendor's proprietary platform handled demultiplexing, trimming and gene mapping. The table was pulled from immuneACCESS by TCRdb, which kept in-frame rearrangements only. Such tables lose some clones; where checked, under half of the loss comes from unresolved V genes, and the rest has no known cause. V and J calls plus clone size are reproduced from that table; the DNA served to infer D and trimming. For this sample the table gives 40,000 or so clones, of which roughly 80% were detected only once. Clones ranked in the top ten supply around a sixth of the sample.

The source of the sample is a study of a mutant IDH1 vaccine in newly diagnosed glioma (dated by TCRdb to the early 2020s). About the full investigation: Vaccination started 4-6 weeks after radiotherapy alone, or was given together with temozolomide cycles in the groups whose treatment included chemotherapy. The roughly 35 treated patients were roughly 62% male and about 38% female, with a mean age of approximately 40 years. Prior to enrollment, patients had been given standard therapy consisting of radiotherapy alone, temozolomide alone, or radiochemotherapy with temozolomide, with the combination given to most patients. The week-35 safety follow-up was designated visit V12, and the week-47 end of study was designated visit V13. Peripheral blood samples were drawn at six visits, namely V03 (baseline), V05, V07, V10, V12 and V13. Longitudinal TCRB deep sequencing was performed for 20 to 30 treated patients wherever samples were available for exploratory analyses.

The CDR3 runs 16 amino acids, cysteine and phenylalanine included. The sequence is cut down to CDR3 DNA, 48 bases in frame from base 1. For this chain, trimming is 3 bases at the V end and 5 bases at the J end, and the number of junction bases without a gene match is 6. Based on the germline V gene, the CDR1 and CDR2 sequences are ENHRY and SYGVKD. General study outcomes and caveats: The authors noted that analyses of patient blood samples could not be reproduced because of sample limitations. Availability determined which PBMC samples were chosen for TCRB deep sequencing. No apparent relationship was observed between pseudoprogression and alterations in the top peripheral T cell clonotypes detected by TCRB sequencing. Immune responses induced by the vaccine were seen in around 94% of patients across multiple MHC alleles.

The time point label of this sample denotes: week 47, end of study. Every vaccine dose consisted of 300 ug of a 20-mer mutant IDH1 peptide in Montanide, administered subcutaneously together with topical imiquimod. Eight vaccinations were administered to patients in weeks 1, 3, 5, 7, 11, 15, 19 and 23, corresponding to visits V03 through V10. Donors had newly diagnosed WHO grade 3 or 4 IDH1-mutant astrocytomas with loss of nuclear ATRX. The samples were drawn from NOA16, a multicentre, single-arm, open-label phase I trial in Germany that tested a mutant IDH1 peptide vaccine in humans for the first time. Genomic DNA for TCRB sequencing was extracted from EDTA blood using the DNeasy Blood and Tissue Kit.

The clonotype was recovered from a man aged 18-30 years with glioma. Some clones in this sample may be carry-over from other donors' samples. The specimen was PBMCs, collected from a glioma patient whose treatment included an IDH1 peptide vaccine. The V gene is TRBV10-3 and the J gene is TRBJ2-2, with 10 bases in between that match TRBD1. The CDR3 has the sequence CAISDSGTGATGELFF. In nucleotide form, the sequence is TGTGCCATCAGTGATTCCGGGACAGGGGCGACCGGGGAGCTGTTTTTT.